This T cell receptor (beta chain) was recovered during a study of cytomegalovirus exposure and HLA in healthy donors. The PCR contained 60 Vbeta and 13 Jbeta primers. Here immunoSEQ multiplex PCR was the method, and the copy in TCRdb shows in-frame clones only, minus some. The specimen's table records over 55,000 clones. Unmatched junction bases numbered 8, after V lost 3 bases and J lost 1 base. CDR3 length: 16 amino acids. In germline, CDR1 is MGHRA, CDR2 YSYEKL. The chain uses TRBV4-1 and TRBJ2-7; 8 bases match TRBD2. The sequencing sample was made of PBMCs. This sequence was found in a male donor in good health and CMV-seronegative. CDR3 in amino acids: CASSHPTSGGSYEQYF. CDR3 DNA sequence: TGCGCCAGCAGCCACCCAACCAGCGGGGGTTCCTACGAGCAGTACTTC.